Listed below are T cell receptor beta chains from one sample, sequenced in a study of human T cells and chemical hapten exposure. TCRdb processed the RACE reads anew with MiXCR; each CDR3 protein has one entry. Among approximately 57,000 distinct CDR3 sequences listed, approximately 10% were seen once. The sequencing used whole blood, collected in connection with sensitization to the hapten diphenylcyclopropenone (DPC). These receptor sequences come from a man aged 40-49 years with alopecia areata. Some clones in this sample may be carry-over from other donors' samples. The CDR3 runs from the conserved cysteine through the conserved F or W. The D gene is left open where the match is weak. Size tells how often a clone was seen (once, few, many) or the class of an expanded clone, and some rows leave it out.

V: TRBV30
D: -
size: -
J: TRBJ1-5
CDR3: CAWSVQPAGQPQHF
DNA: TGTGCCTGGAGTGTACAACCGGCGGGGCAGCCCCAGCATTTT

V: TRBV18
D: TRBD1
size: many
J: TRBJ2-5
CDR3: CASSPDRGKETQYF
DNA: TGTGCCAGCTCACCGGACAGGGGGAAAGAGACCCAGTACTTC

V: TRBV12-3/TRBV12-4
D: -
size: many
J: TRBJ2-2
CDR3: CASSFSGHTGELFF
DNA: TGTGCCAGCAGTTTTTCCGGGCACACCGGGGAGCTGTTTTTT

V: TRBV28
D: -
size: -
J: TRBJ2-4
CDR3: CASSPPGEGGEYF
DNA: TGTGCCAGCAGCCCTCCAGGCGAGGGGGGAGAGTACTTC

V: TRBV20-1
D: -
size: few
J: TRBJ2-3
CDR3: CSARYQTGTDTQYF
DNA: TGCAGTGCTAGATACCAGACTGGCACAGATACGCAGTATTTT

V: TRBV7-6
D: -
size: many
J: TRBJ1-1
CDR3: CASSPGGGATEAFF
DNA: TGTGCCAGCAGCCCCGGTGGGGGGGCTACTGAAGCTTTCTTT

V: TRBV12-3/TRBV12-4
D: -
size: -
J: TRBJ2-7
CDR3: CASSLSAGSSEQYF
DNA: TGTGCCAGCAGTTTATCGGCAGGGAGTAGCGAGCAGTACTTC

V: TRBV20-1
D: -
size: many
J: TRBJ1-2
CDR3: CSARGTPGYTF
DNA: TGCAGTGCTAGAGGGACACCTGGCTACACCTTC

V: TRBV10-3
D: -
size: -
J: TRBJ1-5
CDR3: CAISETGNSNQPQHF
DNA: TGTGCCATCAGTGAAACAGGGAATAGCAATCAGCCCCAGCATTTT

V: TRBV3-1
D: -
size: -
J: TRBJ2-3
CDR3: CASSQNAVGLYF
DNA: TGTGCCAGCAGCCAAAACGCAGTAGGTTTGTATTTT

V: TRBV5-5
D: TRBD1
size: few
J: TRBJ2-5
CDR3: CASSLGGTGARTQYF
DNA: TGTGCCAGCAGCTTGGGCGGGACAGGTGCTAGGACCCAGTACTTC

V: TRBV25-1
D: -
size: -
J: TRBJ2-1
CDR3: CASSALPTGYNEQFF
DNA: TGTGCCAGCAGCGCCCTTCCTACGGGGTACAATGAGCAGTTCTTC

V: TRBV11-2
D: -
size: many
J: TRBJ1-4
CDR3: CASSLEGYRTNEKLFF
DNA: TGTGCCAGCAGCTTAGAAGGGTATAGAACTAATGAAAAACTGTTTTTT

V: TRBV5-1
D: -
size: few
J: TRBJ1-1
CDR3: CASRPGVSPNTEAFF
DNA: TGCGCCAGCAGGCCTGGGGTCAGCCCGAACACTGAAGCTTTCTTT

V: TRBV6-2/TRBV6-3
D: -
size: many
J: TRBJ1-1
CDR3: CASSYERRVGTEAFF
DNA: TGTGCCAGCAGTTACGAGAGGAGGGTAGGGACTGAAGCTTTCTTT

V: TRBV12-3/TRBV12-4
D: -
size: -
J: TRBJ2-3
CDR3: CASGLQGIPDTQYF
DNA: TGTGCCAGCGGGCTTCAGGGGATCCCAGATACGCAGTATTTT

V: TRBV20-1
D: TRBD2
size: many
J: TRBJ2-1
CDR3: CSANGLAGYNEQFF
DNA: TGCAGTGCCAATGGACTAGCGGGATACAATGAGCAGTTCTTC

V: TRBV18
D: TRBD1
size: many
J: TRBJ2-1
CDR3: CASSPDRGSYNEQFF
DNA: TGTGCCAGCTCACCTGACAGGGGGAGCTACAATGAGCAGTTCTTC

V: TRBV3-1
D: TRBD2
size: many
J: TRBJ2-1
CDR3: CASSQAGTRNEQFF
DNA: TGTGCCAGCAGCCAAGCCGGGACTAGAAATGAGCAGTTCTTC

V: TRBV10-1
D: -
size: -
J: TRBJ1-6
CDR3: CASSDPNSPLHF
DNA: TGCGCCAGCAGTGACCCCAATTCACCCCTCCACTTT

V: TRBV5-6
D: TRBD2
size: -
J: TRBJ2-3
CDR3: CASSLVGGRTDTQYF
DNA: TGTGCCAGCAGCTTGGTTGGCGGGAGGACAGATACGCAGTATTTT

V: TRBV7-9
D: TRBD2
size: many
J: TRBJ2-3
CDR3: CASSLGWASGETDTQYF
DNA: TGTGCCAGCAGCTTAGGGTGGGCTAGCGGAGAAACAGATACGCAGTATTTT

V: TRBV12-3/TRBV12-4
D: -
size: many
J: TRBJ2-5
CDR3: CASSLKPETQYF
DNA: TGTGCCAGCAGTTTAAAGCCGGAGACCCAGTACTTC

V: TRBV28
D: -
size: few
J: TRBJ1-1
CDR3: CASSTENTEAFF
DNA: TGTGCCAGCAGTACAGAGAACACTGAAGCTTTCTTT

V: TRBV7-8
D: -
size: few
J: TRBJ2-1
CDR3: CASSLPGRNEQFF
DNA: TGTGCCAGCAGCTTGCCAGGACGAAATGAGCAGTTCTTC

V: TRBV2
D: -
size: few
J: TRBJ2-7
CDR3: CASRLSWAYEQYF
DNA: TGTGCCAGCAGATTGTCGTGGGCCTACGAGCAGTACTTC

V: TRBV12-3/TRBV12-4
D: TRBD2
size: many
J: TRBJ2-5
CDR3: CASSPPGLAVGETQYF
DNA: TGTGCCAGCAGCCCTCCGGGACTAGCGGTGGGAGAGACCCAGTACTTC

V: TRBV6-6
D: -
size: -
J: TRBJ2-7
CDR3: CASKRGTDSYEQYF
DNA: TGTGCCAGCAAGAGGGGCACAGATTCCTACGAGCAGTACTTC

V: TRBV6-1
D: TRBD1
size: many
J: TRBJ1-2
CDR3: CASSEAGTGDSYGYTF
DNA: TGTGCCAGCAGTGAAGCTGGGACAGGGGATTCCTATGGCTACACCTTC

V: TRBV20-1
D: -
size: many
J: TRBJ1-2
CDR3: CSATDTYNYGYTF
DNA: TGCAGTGCCACGGATACCTATAACTATGGCTACACCTTC

V: TRBV6-2/TRBV6-3
D: -
size: many
J: TRBJ2-1
CDR3: CASSYSDWNEQFF
DNA: TGTGCCAGCAGTTACTCAGACTGGAATGAGCAGTTCTTC

V: TRBV6-5
D: -
size: -
J: TRBJ2-1
CDR3: CASSTSLGVFSYNEQFF
DNA: TGTGCCAGCAGTACATCCCTCGGGGTTTTCTCCTACAATGAGCAGTTCTTC

V: TRBV2
D: -
size: -
J: TRBJ2-7
CDR3: CASGTTATYEQYF
DNA: TGTGCCAGCGGAACGACAGCCACCTACGAGCAGTACTTC

V: TRBV5-1
D: -
size: few
J: TRBJ2-7
CDR3: CASSKGGQSYEQYF
DNA: TGCGCCAGCAGCAAGGGGGGACAGTCCTACGAGCAGTACTTC

V: TRBV19
D: -
size: many
J: TRBJ2-3
CDR3: CASSIDGIRTDTQYF
DNA: TGTGCCAGTAGTATAGATGGCATACGCACAGATACGCAGTATTTT

V: TRBV6-2/TRBV6-3
D: -
size: -
J: TRBJ2-6
CDR3: CASWAHSGAHVLTF
DNA: TGTGCCAGCTGGGCGCATTCTGGGGCCCACGTCCTGACTTTC

V: TRBV18
D: -
size: few
J: TRBJ2-4
CDR3: CASSPRTDKNIQYF
DNA: TGTGCCAGCTCACCACGTACAGACAAAAACATTCAGTACTTC

V: TRBV29-1
D: TRBD1
size: few
J: TRBJ2-7
CDR3: CSAGQGVYEQYF
DNA: TGCAGTGCGGGACAGGGCGTCTACGAGCAGTACTTC

V: TRBV6-1
D: -
size: many
J: TRBJ1-5
CDR3: CASSEYTGSVGSPPQHF
DNA: TGTGCCAGCAGTGAATATACGGGTAGCGTGGGTTCTCCACCCCAGCATTTT

V: TRBV6-2/TRBV6-3
D: TRBD1
size: few
J: TRBJ2-4
CDR3: CASSYSRTGVMDIQYF
DNA: TGTGCCAGCAGTTACTCCAGGACAGGGGTGATGGACATTCAGTACTTC

V: TRBV7-2
D: TRBD2
size: many
J: TRBJ2-1
CDR3: CASSLGLAGYNEQFF
DNA: TGTGCCAGCAGCTTAGGACTAGCGGGGTACAATGAGCAGTTCTTC

V: TRBV5-1
D: -
size: -
J: TRBJ2-3
CDR3: CASSLAEQTDTQYF
DNA: TGCGCCAGCAGCTTGGCCGAGCAGACAGATACGCAGTATTTT

V: TRBV5-1
D: -
size: -
J: TRBJ2-7
CDR3: CASSRDYEQYF
DNA: TGCGCCAGCAGCCGGGATTACGAGCAGTACTTC

V: TRBV6-5
D: -
size: few
J: TRBJ1-1
CDR3: CASRTTILGGTEAFF
DNA: TGTGCCAGCAGAACGACCATTCTAGGAGGCACTGAAGCTTTCTTT

V: TRBV28
D: -
size: few
J: TRBJ1-2
CDR3: CASSRSGPIYGYTF
DNA: TGTGCCAGCAGTAGATCCGGGCCTATTTATGGCTACACCTTC

V: TRBV7-3
D: -
size: few
J: TRBJ2-3
CDR3: CASSFLSTDTQYF
DNA: TGTGCCAGCAGCTTCCTGAGCACAGATACGCAGTATTTT

V: TRBV12-3/TRBV12-4
D: TRBD2
size: many
J: TRBJ2-3
CDR3: CASSSGLAGADTQYF
DNA: TGTGCCAGCAGTTCCGGACTAGCGGGAGCAGATACGCAGTATTTT

V: TRBV3-1
D: TRBD1
size: -
J: TRBJ1-1
CDR3: CASRGLGNTEAFF
DNA: TGTGCTAGCAGGGGGCTGGGGAACACTGAAGCTTTCTTT

V: TRBV5-1
D: -
size: -
J: TRBJ1-4
CDR3: CASSLESWGEKLFF
DNA: TGCGCCAGCAGCTTGGAATCTTGGGGTGAAAAACTGTTTTTT

V: TRBV10-3
D: -
size: few
J: TRBJ2-2
CDR3: CAISAGDNTGELFF
DNA: TGTGCCATCAGTGCGGGGGATAACACCGGGGAGCTGTTTTTT

V: TRBV27
D: TRBD2
size: many
J: TRBJ2-2
CDR3: CASSTPGTSGMAGELFF
DNA: TGTGCCAGCAGCACTCCCGGGACTAGCGGGATGGCCGGGGAGCTGTTTTTT

V: TRBV5-1
D: -
size: few
J: TRBJ2-2
CDR3: CASRLARTGELFF
DNA: TGCGCCAGCAGGCTAGCGCGCACCGGGGAGCTGTTTTTT

V: TRBV28
D: -
size: few
J: TRBJ2-4
CDR3: CASRLEQGPGNIQYF
DNA: TGTGCCAGCAGGTTAGAGCAGGGCCCGGGAAACATTCAGTACTTC